What follows are 4 T cell receptor beta chains derived from one specimen sequenced in a study of blood T cell repertoires in COVID-19. Assay used: immunoSEQ multiplex PCR; TCRdb lists only in-frame clones, some missing. The sample carries about 270,000 clones, approximately 86% recorded once. Sequencing used peripheral blood. Receptors were obtained from a woman under 30 with acute or convalescent COVID-19.

The chain employs TRBV28 and TRBJ2-1; 7 bases agree with TRBD1. Trimming cost V 4 bases and J 4 bases; bases outside gene matches: 10. Germline CDR1 reads MDHEN; CDR2 reads SYDVKM. This CDR3 has 16 amino acids. The CDR3 DNA sequence: TGTGCCAGCAGTTCCTTCCCCGGGACAGAATACAATGAGCAGTTCTTC. It codes for CASSSFPGTEYNEQFF.

The V call is TRBV30, the J call TRBJ1-2; no firm D call. V was trimmed by 5 bases and J by 8 bases, leaving 21 bases between them. The CDR3 has 14 residues. Germline V gives CDR1 GTSNPN, CDR2 SVGIG (reference sequence). In DNA form, the CDR3 reads TGTGCCTGGGCGCTCCACGCCGGCGCAGGAGGCTACACCTTC. Protein: CAWALHAGAGGYTF.

This sequence joins TRBV2 and TRBJ2-3, with 8 bases aligning to TRBD1. This CDR3 has 15 amino acids. CDR1 and CDR2 (germline): SNHLY, FYNNEI. J was trimmed by 1 base and V by 8 bases; bases with no gene match: 8. The CDR3 loop reads CASSSQGAGTDTQYF. CDR3 coding DNA: TGTGCCAGCTCGAGTCAGGGGGCCGGCACAGATACGCAGTATTTT.

This sequence joins TRBV28 and TRBJ1-2; 7 bases match TRBD1. This CDR3 has 15 amino acids. V was pared by 4 bases and J by 8 bases, with 13 bases of the junction left unmatched. CDR1 is MDHEN, CDR2 SYDVKM, per germline. CDR3 loop: CASSSATGTLHGYTF. DNA of the CDR3: TGTGCCAGCAGTTCAGCGACAGGGACCCTACACGGCTACACCTTC.